This note documents a single TCR beta chain sequence. The antigen remains undetermined. This sample was taken from a study of T cells after yellow fever vaccination. The wider study: Fractions of low cell number were prepared using SMART-Seq v4 Ultra Low Input. Notes on the study in general: The CD4 compartment and the CD8 compartment contained a small share of clonotypes in common.

V shed 7 bases, J shed 5 bases, and the junction held 19 bases outside the gene matches. This CDR3 has 18 amino acids. Germline V gene data show CDR1 as SEHNR and CDR2 as FQNEAQ (reference sequence). TCRdb independently ran MiXCR on the 5' RACE reads; one entry per CDR3 protein. This table holds just over 300,000 distinct CDR3 sequences, less than 4.5% found once. The chain uses TRBV7-9 and TRBJ2-3; 9 bases match TRBD2. The sample in question was PBMCs, obtained on the day of the yellow fever booster vaccination. The sequence came from a man aged 18 to 35 who received the YFV17D yellow fever vaccine. The CDR3 nucleotides are TGTGCCAGCACCCCCCCGGCGGGGGGGGCCCTCCCGGGAGATACGCAGTATTTT. Encoded protein: CASTPPAGGALPGDTQYF.